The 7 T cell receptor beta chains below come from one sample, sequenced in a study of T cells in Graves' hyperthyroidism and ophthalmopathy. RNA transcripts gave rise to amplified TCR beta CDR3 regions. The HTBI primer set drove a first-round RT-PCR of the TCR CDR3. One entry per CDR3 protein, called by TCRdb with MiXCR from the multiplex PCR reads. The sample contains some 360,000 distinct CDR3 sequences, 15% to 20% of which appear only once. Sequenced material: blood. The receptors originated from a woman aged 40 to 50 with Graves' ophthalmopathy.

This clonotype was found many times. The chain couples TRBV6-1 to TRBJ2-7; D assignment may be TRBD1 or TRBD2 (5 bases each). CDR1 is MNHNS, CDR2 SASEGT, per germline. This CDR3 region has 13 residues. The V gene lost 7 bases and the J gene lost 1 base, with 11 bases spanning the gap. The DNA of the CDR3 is TGTGCCAGCAATCAGGGAGCGTCCTACGAGCAGTACTTC. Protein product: CASNQGASYEQYF.

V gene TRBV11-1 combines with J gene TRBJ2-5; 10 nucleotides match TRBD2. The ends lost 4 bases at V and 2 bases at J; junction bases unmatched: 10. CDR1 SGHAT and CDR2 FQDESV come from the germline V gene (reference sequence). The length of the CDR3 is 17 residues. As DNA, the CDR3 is TGTGCCAGCAGCTCGGGACTAGCGTTCGGACTACAAGAGACCCAGTACTTC. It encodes CASSSGLAFGLQETQYF.

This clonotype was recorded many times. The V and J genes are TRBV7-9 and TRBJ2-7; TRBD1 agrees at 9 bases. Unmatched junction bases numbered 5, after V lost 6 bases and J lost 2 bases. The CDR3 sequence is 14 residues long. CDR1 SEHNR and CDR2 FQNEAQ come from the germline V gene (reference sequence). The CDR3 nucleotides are TGTGCCAGCAGGCCGCGGACAGGGGCCTACGAGCAGTACTTC. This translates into CASRPRTGAYEQYF.

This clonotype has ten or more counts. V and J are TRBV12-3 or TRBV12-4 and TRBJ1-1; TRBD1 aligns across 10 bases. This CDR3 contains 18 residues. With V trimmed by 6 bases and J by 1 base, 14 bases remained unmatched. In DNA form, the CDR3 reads TGTGCCAGCAGACGGGGACAGGGGATCGTAGGCCCGAACACTGAAGCTTTCTTT. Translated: CASRRGQGIVGPNTEAFF.

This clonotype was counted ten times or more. As DNA, the CDR3 is TGTGCCAGCAGCCCAACCGGGACATCGAACACCGGGGAGCTGTTTTTT. As protein: CASSPTGTSNTGELFF. The J gene is TRBJ2-2, the V gene TRBV9; TRBD1 might be the D (6 bases). This CDR3 is 16 amino acids long. CDR1 SGDLS and CDR2 YYNGEE come from the germline V gene. V was clipped by 4 bases and J by 0 bases, with 13 bases between them.

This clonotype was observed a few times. The CDR3 DNA sequence: TGTGCCAGCAGCTTGCAGGGGGTTTTCAACGAGCAGTACTTC. Its protein is CASSLQGVFNEQYF. The rearrangement joins TRBV11-2 to TRBJ2-7, with 7 bases matching TRBD1. The CDR3 is made up of 14 amino acids. V was clipped by 3 bases and J by 5 bases; unmatched bases: 7. Looked up from germline, CDR1 is SGHAT and CDR2 is FQNNGV.

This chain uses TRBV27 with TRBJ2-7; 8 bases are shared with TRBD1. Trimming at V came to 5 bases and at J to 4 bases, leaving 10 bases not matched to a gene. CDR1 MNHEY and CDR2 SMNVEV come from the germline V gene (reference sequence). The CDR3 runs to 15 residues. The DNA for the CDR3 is TGTGCCAGCAGTAAAGGACAGGGCAGTAGGTACGAGCAGTACTTC. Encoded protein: CASSKGQGSRYEQYF.